The 26 T cell receptor beta chains presented below share a single source sample, sequenced in a study of T-cell reconstitution after alpha-beta-depleted transplantation in children. Unique molecular identifiers were incorporated during preparation of the TCRbeta library. A single record per CDR3 protein comes from TCRdb applying MiXCR to the PCR reads. The sample holds hundreds of thousands of distinct CDR3 sequences, roughly a quarter seen once. The sample was PBMCs, mostly from graft donor cells, taken 360 days after TCRalphabeta/CD19-depleted stem cell transplant. These receptors came from a female patient between 2 and 15 years old who had a stem cell transplant for congenital amegakaryocytic thrombocytopenia, so the T cells may come from the graft donor.

In its sample, this clonotype was seen a few times. The V and J genes are TRBV20-1 and TRBJ2-4; a weak D match, TRBD2 (5 bases). Germline CDR1 DFQATT, CDR2 SNEGSKA (reference sequence). Trimming stripped 0 bases from V and 10 bases from J, with 13 bases between. CDR3 length: 13 amino acids. In DNA, the CDR3 is TGCAGTGCTAGAGATCTAAGACTACCAATTCAGTACTTC. This encodes CSARDLRLPIQYF.

This clonotype was seen a few times. The chain carries TRBV24-1 and TRBJ2-5; no reliable D call. The CDR3 sequence is 16 residues long. V gave up 1 base and J gave up 2 bases, with 13 bases separating them. Per germline, CDR1 KGHDR and CDR2 SFDVKD. The CDR3: CATSDFVAGQQETQYF. The CDR3 nucleotides read TGTGCCACCAGTGATTTTGTAGCTGGGCAGCAAGAGACCCAGTACTTC.

The J gene is TRBJ1-2, the V gene TRBV10-3; no reliable D call. V gave up 2 bases and J gave up 2 bases, with 9 bases separating them. The CDR3 totals 14 residues. Germline V gene sequence: CDR1 ENHRY, CDR2 SYGVKD. CDR3 nucleotides: TGTGCCATCAGTGAGCAAGACGGAAACTATGGCTACACCTTC. Encoded protein: CAISEQDGNYGYTF.

This clonotype was seen a handful of times. The chain employs TRBV28 and TRBJ1-2, with D possibly matching TRBD1 (6 bases). The CDR3 loop spans 15 amino acids. Trimming shortened V by 6 bases and J by 2 bases, and 16 bases separated the two germline ends. Germline-derived CDR1 and CDR2 are MDHEN and SYDVKM. The CDR3 region has the DNA TGTGCCAGCAGATCTACAGGGTCAGCGAACTATGGCTACACCTTC. Encoded protein: CASRSTGSANYGYTF.

This clonotype occurred a few times. V and J are TRBV9 and TRBJ2-1; 7 nucleotides align to TRBD2. Looked up from germline, CDR1 is SGDLS and CDR2 is YYNGEE. J lost 0 bases, V lost 0 bases, and 9 bases had no gene match. The CDR3 runs to 18 residues. In DNA form, the CDR3 reads TGTGCCAGCAGCGTAGGGGGATTTCCGGGAGGCTCCTACAATGAGCAGTTCTTC. Residues: CASSVGGFPGGSYNEQFF.

The rearrangement links TRBV28 to TRBJ2-6, with D tentatively TRBD1 (5 bases). This CDR3 region has 19 residues. Germline values: CDR1 MDHEN, CDR2 SYDVKM. Trimming shortened V by 5 bases and J by 0 bases, and 20 bases separated the two germline ends. The chain's CDR3 is CASSPLLTGRSSGANVLTF. In DNA form, the CDR3 reads TGTGCCAGCAGTCCGCTCCTAACAGGACGCAGCTCTGGGGCCAACGTCCTGACTTTC.

The chain links TRBV28 to TRBJ2-7; D may correspond to TRBD1 or TRBD2 (5 bases each). The germline gives CDR1 MDHEN, CDR2 SYDVKM. CDR3 size: 16 residues. V gave up 5 bases and J gave up 3 bases, with 20 bases separating them. CDR3 sequence reads: CASSADRDARYYEQYF. CDR3 DNA: TGTGCCAGCAGTGCTGACCGGGACGCCAGATACTACGAGCAGTACTTC.

This clonotype was detected ten times or more. The chain uses TRBV5-1 and TRBJ2-1; 9 bases fit TRBD1. V was clipped by 4 bases and J by 9 bases; unmatched bases: 8. CDR3 length equals 14 residues. Germline V CDR1 and CDR2: SGHRS, YFSETQ. The CDR3 DNA is TGCGCCAGCAGCCCTAGACAGGGGGTTACTGAGCAGTTCTTC. Translated: CASSPRQGVTEQFF.

This clonotype was seen more than once but under ten times. The chain carries TRBV7-9 and TRBJ2-1; D unclear. The CDR3 is 15 amino acids. The germline V gene encodes CDR1 SEHNR and CDR2 FQNEAQ (reference sequence). V gave up 5 bases and J gave up 7 bases, with 18 bases separating them. CDR3 DNA sequence: TGTGCCAGCAGCACTCAGGACGGTCGGTTGAATGAGCAGTTCTTC. Its translation is CASSTQDGRLNEQFF.

The J gene is TRBJ1-2, the V gene TRBV25-1; 7 bases line up with TRBD1. The germline gives CDR1 MGHDK, CDR2 SYGVNS. The CDR3 covers 13 residues. V lost 3 bases, J lost 6 bases, and 4 bases stayed unmatched. CDR3 sequence reads: CASSDPQGHGYTF. The CDR3 DNA follows: TGTGCCAGCAGTGACCCACAGGGGCATGGCTACACCTTC.

The chain couples TRBV11-2 to TRBJ2-5; tentative D call: TRBD1 (6 bases). V was pared by 2 bases and J by 3 bases, with 13 bases between. There are 15 residues in the CDR3. CDR1 and CDR2 (germline): SGHAT, FQNNGV. In DNA form, the CDR3 reads TGTGCCAGCAGCTTACCTCTGAAGGGGGAAGAGACCCAGTACTTC. It encodes CASSLPLKGEETQYF.

Only a few counts were recorded for this clonotype. The rearrangement joins TRBV12-3 or TRBV12-4 to TRBJ1-5; TRBD1 matches at 7 bases. The CDR3 length is 14 residues. J was trimmed by 8 bases and V by 2 bases; bases with no gene match: 6. The CDR3 region is CASSLYDREEPQHF. The CDR3 DNA follows: TGTGCCAGCAGTTTATATGACAGGGAAGAGCCCCAGCATTTT.

The J gene is TRBJ2-2, the V gene TRBV7-7; D tentatively reads TRBD1 or TRBD2 (5 bases each). V lost 7 bases and J lost 6, with 15 bases in between. Looked up from germline, CDR1 is SSHAT and CDR2 is FNYEAQ (reference sequence). The CDR3 runs 14 residues. CDR3 nucleotides: TGTGCCAGCACCTTCCAAATGGGGGCCGGGGAGCTGTTTTTT. Protein: CASTFQMGAGELFF.

The V and J genes are TRBV28 and TRBJ2-3, with 10 bases fitting TRBD2. Germline V gene lookup returns CDR1 MDHEN and CDR2 SYDVKM. This CDR3 contains 15 residues. V dropped 7 bases and J dropped 0; count of bases not matched to a gene: 4. CDR3 in amino acids: CASKGTSASTDTQYF. CDR3 coding DNA: TGTGCCAGCAAAGGGACTAGCGCAAGCACAGATACGCAGTATTTT.

This clonotype was counted a few times. The chain joins TRBV11-2 to TRBJ2-3, with D unresolved. The CDR3 totals 15 residues. V dropped 8 bases and J dropped 5 bases, with 20 bases sitting between them. The germline V gene encodes CDR1 SGHAT and CDR2 FQNNGV. This CDR3 is CASSLSPRRIDTQYF. CDR3 in DNA: TGTGCCAGCTCCCTGAGCCCCCGGCGAATAGATACGCAGTATTTT.

The chain joins TRBV2 to TRBJ2-1; 10 nucleotides align to TRBD2. V dropped 7 bases and J dropped 9; count of bases not matched to a gene: 12. The CDR3 length is 15 residues. The germline V gene encodes CDR1 SNHLY and CDR2 FYNNEI. CDR3 sequence reads: CASTRGAGGPSEQFF. The DNA of the CDR3 is TGTGCCAGCACCCGTGGAGCGGGAGGGCCAAGTGAGCAGTTCTTC.

This chain links TRBV4-3 with TRBJ1-3; D is undetermined. Germline-derived CDR1 and CDR2 are LGHNA and YSLEER. The CDR3 extends over 15 amino acids. Trimming took off 1 base at V and 0 bases at J, with 7 bases between the two ends. CDR3 protein: CASSQAHTSGNTIYF. The CDR3 DNA follows: TGCGCCAGCAGCCAAGCACATACCTCTGGAAACACCATATATTTT.

This rearrangement joins TRBV2 to TRBJ1-2; a possible D gene is TRBD1 (5 bases). The CDR3 covers 14 residues. The V and J ends lost 4 bases and 1 base respectively, with 10 bases between them. Germline values: CDR1 SNHLY, CDR2 FYNNEI. CDR3 in amino acids: CASSVGVFNYGYTF. CDR3 DNA: TGTGCCAGCAGTGTGGGGGTCTTTAACTATGGCTACACCTTC.

The chain uses TRBV5-1 and TRBJ1-2; D possibly corresponds to TRBD1 (5 bases). V lost 2 bases, J lost 7 bases, and 21 bases lay in between. CDR1 SGHRS and CDR2 YFSETQ come from the germline V gene. The length of the CDR3 is 16 residues. The CDR3 DNA reads TGCGCCAGCAGCTTCGGAGAGGGACGGGCTACGGGTGGCTACACCTTC. It yields the protein CASSFGEGRATGGYTF.

This rearrangement joins TRBV25-1 to TRBJ2-3; TRBD2 aligns across 8 bases. V lost 1 base to trimming and J lost 3 bases; unmatched junction nucleotides: 12. The germline V gene encodes CDR1 MGHDK and CDR2 SYGVNS. This CDR3 region has 18 residues. The CDR3 loop reads CASSEWDVSGKGTDTQYF. CDR3 nucleotide sequence: TGTGCCAGCAGTGAATGGGATGTTAGCGGGAAAGGGACAGATACGCAGTATTTT.

This clonotype was detected only a few times. The rearrangement uses TRBV18 and TRBJ2-2; D is undetermined. The CDR3 length is 12 residues. From germline, CDR1 is KGHSH and CDR2 LQKENI. Trimming took off 5 bases at V and 6 bases at J, with 7 bases between the two ends. The CDR3 here is CASSTVSGELFF. In DNA, the CDR3 is TGTGCCAGCTCAACAGTTTCCGGGGAGCTGTTTTTT.

This chain links TRBV20-1 with TRBJ2-7; D possibly corresponds to TRBD2 (7 bases). Germline V gene sequence: CDR1 DFQATT, CDR2 SNEGSKA (reference sequence). Trimming left V 3 bases short and J 0 bases short, with 12 bases between. There are 14 residues in the CDR3. CDR3 nucleotide sequence: TGCAGTGCTAGGGGGGCGGGGGTCTCCTACGAGCAGTACTTC. Encoded protein: CSARGAGVSYEQYF.

This clonotype was seen a handful of times. This CDR3 reads CASSNSSVHTEAFF. The CDR3 DNA follows: TGTGCCAGCAGTAATTCGTCGGTTCACACTGAAGCTTTCTTT. The chain is built from TRBV11-2 and TRBJ1-1; D is undetermined. Germline V gene lookup returns CDR1 SGHAT and CDR2 FQNNGV. This CDR3 has 14 residues. V was cut by 6 bases and J by 3 bases, with 14 bases left in between.

The V call is TRBV5-1, the J call TRBJ2-2; no definite D call. V was shortened by 2 bases and J by 1 base, with 12 bases between the two germline ends. Germline values: CDR1 SGHRS, CDR2 YFSETQ. The CDR3 totals 16 residues. Here the CDR3 DNA reads TGCGCCAGCAGCTTTACACCCCTGGGGAACACCGGGGAGCTGTTTTTT. This translates into CASSFTPLGNTGELFF. Based on the CDR3 plus reference TRBV5-1 and TRBJ2-2, the full variable domain is KAGVTQTPRYLIKTRGQQVTLSCSPISGHRSVSWYQQTPGQGLQFLFEYFSETQRNKGNFPGRFSGRQFSNSRSEMNVSTLELGDSALYLCASSFTPLGNTGELFFGEGSRLTVL.

In its sample, this clonotype was seen a few times. The chain has TRBV4-2 and TRBJ1-4; 7 bases are shared with TRBD1. The CDR3 has 15 residues. The V segment lost 4 bases and the J segment 8 bases; nucleotides outside the gene matches: 10. Germline V gene sequence: CDR1 LGHNA, CDR2 YNFKEQ. DNA of the CDR3: TGTGCCAGCAGCCGGATTGACAGGGTTTCCGAAAAACTGTTTTTT. This gives the protein CASSRIDRVSEKLFF.

The chain combines TRBV15 with TRBJ2-5; the D call may be TRBD1 or TRBD2 (5 bases each). Trimming took off 4 bases at V and 7 bases at J, with 22 bases between the two ends. The CDR3 extends over 16 amino acids. Germline CDR1 is LNHNV and CDR2 is YYDKDF (reference sequence). CDR3 bases: TGTGCCACCAGCACAGTAGCGAATCGAGGGGTAGTGACCCAGTACTTC. Translation gives CATSTVANRGVVTQYF.